The entry below describes one T cell receptor beta chain. Its ends do not fully match the called genes, so a read error is possible. Original handling: Amplifying reference gene primers gave estimates of nucleated cell counts. Repertoires were generated with immunoSEQ multiplex PCR, while TCRdb's copy carries only in-frame clones and drops some. V and J calls and clone size come straight from that table; D and trimming were deduced from the DNA. The sample has about 74,000 clones, 84% seen once. The sample is drawn from a study of blood T cell repertoires in COVID-19. Study-wide context: Sites in the United States, Italy and Spain provided acute and convalescent COVID-19 samples. The analysed material was cDNA or gDNA that came from T cells, B-cell-depleted T cells, or PBMCs.

Per the germline V gene, CDR1 is SSHAT and CDR2 is FNYEAQ (reference sequence). This CDR3 is built from 14 residues. Sequences were obtained from peripheral blood. This chain connects TRBV7-7 to TRBJ2-3; 8 bases line up with TRBD1. The receptor's source is a man aged 70 or older with acute or convalescent COVID-19. The DNA for the CDR3 is TGTGCTAGCAGTCAACAGGGGGTGGCAGATACGCAGTATTTT. The encoded protein is CASSQQGVADTQYF. Filled out from reference TRBV7-7 and TRBJ2-3, the complete variable domain reads GAGVSQSPRYKVTKRGQDVTLRCDPISSHATLYWYQQALGQGPEFLTYFNYEAQPDKSGLPSDRFSAERPEGSISTLTIQRTEQRDSAMYRCASSQQGVADTQYFGPGTRLTVL.